This is a list of T cell receptor beta chains from one sample in a study of T-cell memory formation after mild COVID-19. Using its own MiXCR run on the 5' RACE reads, TCRdb lists one record per CDR3 protein. The sample has roughly 7,000 distinct CDR3 sequences, 58% seen once; the top ten hold about 2.5%. Sequencing was done on a sample of PBMCs or a T cell subset sorted from them (not recorded which). All receptors derive from an adult who had mild COVID-19 (a few samples of this study predate the infection). Cell type and time point are not known. The CDR3 runs from the conserved cysteine through the conserved F or W. A D gene is named only where the DNA matches it firmly. Not all rows give a size; the values are once, few, many and, for expanded clones, a class.

j_call v_call clone_size d_call cdr3_nt cdr3_aa
TRBJ2-1 TRBV5-1 . . TGCGCCAGCAGCTATAGGTATCTGCTCGCGAGTGAGCAGTTCTTC CASSYRYLLASEQFF
TRBJ2-3 TRBV4-1 . . TGCGCCAGCAGCCACACAAGGCTAGCGACAGATACGCAGTATTTT CASSHTRLATDTQYF
TRBJ2-5 TRBV15 . TRBD2 TGTGCCACCCGTAGCGGGGGGGCCTTCGGAGTGACCCAGTACTTC CATRSGGAFGVTQYF
TRBJ2-1 TRBV24-1 . TRBD1 TGTGCCACCTCCCCCCAGGGGACAGGTTGGGATGAGCAGTTCTTC CATSPQGTGWDEQFF
TRBJ2-1 TRBV6-5 . . TGTGCCAGCAGTTTAGGGGGGGCTGGGAGGTATGAGCAGTTCTTC CASSLGGAGRYEQFF
TRBJ2-1 TRBV24-1 . TRBD1 TGTGCCACCAGTGAGAGACAGGGATGGGGCGATGAGCAGTTCTTC CATSERQGWGDEQFF
TRBJ2-1 TRBV20-1 . TRBD1 TGCAGTGTAAAAGGGGGCGCCTACAATGAGCAGTTCTTC CSVKGGAYNEQFF
TRBJ1-4 TRBV4-1 medium-sized . TGCGCCAGCAGCCAAGTTTCTGGGGGTAGTGAAAAACTGTTTTTT CASSQVSGGSEKLFF
TRBJ2-1 TRBV11-2 . TRBD1 TGTGCCAGCAGCTTTAACAGGGGATACAATGAGCAGTTCTTC CASSFNRGYNEQFF
TRBJ1-5 TRBV29-1 medium-sized . TGCAGCGTTGAACTGGGGAGCAATCAGCCCCAGCATTTT CSVELGSNQPQHF
TRBJ2-1 TRBV5-6 . . TGTGCCAGCAGCTTACATAGCGGTCTAGGCCTCTACAATGAGCAGTTCTTC CASSLHSGLGLYNEQFF
TRBJ2-1 TRBV7-2 many TRBD2 TGTGCCAGCAGCTTAGGACTAGCGGGGGGCAATGAGCAGTTCTTC CASSLGLAGGNEQFF
TRBJ2-5 TRBV7-6 . . TGTGCCAGCAGCTTAGATTCGGGCAGGGCAGCAGAGACCCAGTACTTC CASSLDSGRAAETQYF
TRBJ2-3 TRBV14 once . TGTGCCAGCAGCCAAGATGGGGCCGGGCGGTCCACAGATACGCAGTATTTT CASSQDGAGRSTDTQYF
TRBJ2-7 TRBV6-2/TRBV6-3 . . TGTGCCAGCAGTTTGACTTGGAGGGGCTCGGGCGAGCAGTACTTC CASSLTWRGSGEQYF
TRBJ1-5 TRBV20-1 . TRBD1 TGCAGTGCTAGAGATCGGACAGGGGGAGGGCATCAGCCCCAGCATTTT CSARDRTGGGHQPQHF
TRBJ2-1 TRBV29-1 . . TGCAGCGTGGGACACCGGATCTACAATGAGCAGTTCTTC CSVGHRIYNEQFF
TRBJ1-1 TRBV27 medium-sized . TGTGCCAGCAGTTTAAGGAGGGACAACAAAGCTTTCTTT CASSLRRDNKAFF